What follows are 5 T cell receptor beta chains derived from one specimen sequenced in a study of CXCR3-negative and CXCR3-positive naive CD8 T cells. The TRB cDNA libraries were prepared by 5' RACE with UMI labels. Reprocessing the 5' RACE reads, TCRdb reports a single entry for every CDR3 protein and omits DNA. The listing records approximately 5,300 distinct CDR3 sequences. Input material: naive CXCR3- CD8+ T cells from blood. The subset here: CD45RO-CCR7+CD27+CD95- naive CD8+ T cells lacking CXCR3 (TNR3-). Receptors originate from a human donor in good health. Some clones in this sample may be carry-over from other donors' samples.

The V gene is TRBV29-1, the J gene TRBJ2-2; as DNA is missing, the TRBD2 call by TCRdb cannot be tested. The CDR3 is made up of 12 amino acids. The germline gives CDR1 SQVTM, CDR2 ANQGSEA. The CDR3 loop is CSVPGLAGELFF.

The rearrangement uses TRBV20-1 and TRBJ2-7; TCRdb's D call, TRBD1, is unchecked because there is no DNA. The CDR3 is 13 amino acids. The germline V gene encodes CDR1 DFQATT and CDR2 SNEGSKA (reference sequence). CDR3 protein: CSARGDSAYEQYF.

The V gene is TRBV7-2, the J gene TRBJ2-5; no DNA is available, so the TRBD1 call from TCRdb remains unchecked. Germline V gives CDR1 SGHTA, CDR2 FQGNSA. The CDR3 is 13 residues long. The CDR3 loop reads CAVRTGGVETQYF.

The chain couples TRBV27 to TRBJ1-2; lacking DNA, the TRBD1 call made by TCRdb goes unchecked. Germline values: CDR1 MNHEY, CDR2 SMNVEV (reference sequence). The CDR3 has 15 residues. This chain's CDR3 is CASSLSSGQPYGYTF.

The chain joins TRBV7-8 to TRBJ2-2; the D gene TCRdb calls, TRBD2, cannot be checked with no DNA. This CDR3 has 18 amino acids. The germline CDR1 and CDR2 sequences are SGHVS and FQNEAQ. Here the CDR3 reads CASSSGRLAGGSTGELFF.